This entry lists 15 T cell receptor beta chains sequenced from one sample in a study of T cells in Graves' hyperthyroidism and ophthalmopathy. What was amplified from RNA transcripts were TCR beta CDR3 regions. HTBI primers were used for first-round RT-PCR of the TCR CDR3. A single record per CDR3 protein comes from TCRdb applying MiXCR to the multiplex PCR reads. Of about 260,000 distinct CDR3 sequences listed, less than 30% are singletons. Material for sequencing was blood. The receptors here all came from a man aged 40-55 years with Graves' hyperthyroidism that later progressed to Graves' ophthalmopathy.

At least ten counts were recorded for this clonotype. The chain carries TRBV19 and TRBJ1-1, with 7 bases identical to TRBD1. CDR1 is LNHDA and CDR2 is SQIVND in the germline V gene (reference sequence). V lost 10 bases and J lost 0; bases outside the gene matches: 5. This CDR3 spans 13 amino acids. CDR3 in DNA: TGTGCCACCTGGGACAGATTGAACACTGAAGCTTTCTTT. This gives the protein CATWDRLNTEAFF.

This chain uses TRBV28 with TRBJ2-5; D tentatively fits TRBD1 or TRBD2 (5 bases each). CDR1 and CDR2 from the germline V gene are MDHEN and SYDVKM. V dropped 5 bases and J dropped 5 bases, with 18 bases sitting between them. This CDR3 has 15 residues. The CDR3 DNA reads TGTGCCAGCAGTGCCCCCCGAGGGGTGGGTGAGACCCAGTACTTC. Amino acid sequence: CASSAPRGVGETQYF.

This clonotype came up many times. CDR3 region: CASSIRVRDEWGENIQYF. DNA for the CDR3: TGTGCCAGCAGTATCCGTGTCCGGGACGAATGGGGGGAAAACATTCAGTACTTC. V is TRBV6-5 and J is TRBJ2-4; the D gene is possibly TRBD2 (6 bases). Germline V gene sequence: CDR1 MNHEY, CDR2 SVGAGI. The V end was cut by 5 bases, the J end by 5 bases, with 25 bases between. This CDR3 contains 18 residues.

In this sample, this clonotype turned up many times. V gene TRBV7-3 combines with J gene TRBJ1-1; no definite D call. CDR3 length: 16 amino acids. V gave up 3 bases and J gave up 1 base, with 15 bases separating them. Looked up from germline, CDR1 is SGHTA and CDR2 is FQGTGA. The CDR3 here is CASSFRLGRKNTEAFF. In DNA, the CDR3 is TGTGCCAGCAGCTTTCGCCTCGGACGGAAGAACACTGAAGCTTTCTTT.

This clonotype has ten or more counts. The chain uses TRBV24-1 and TRBJ1-5, with 7 bases that match TRBD1. The V gene's germline CDR1 is KGHDR and CDR2 SFDVKD. The CDR3 totals 15 residues. With 2 bases clipped from V and 2 bases from J, the junction kept 2 bases outside the gene matches. The CDR3 bases are TGTGCCACCAGTGATTCAGGGGGTGGCAATCAGCCCCAGCATTTT. Amino acid sequence: CATSDSGGGNQPQHF.

The sample holds many counts of this clonotype. The chain uses TRBV30 and TRBJ2-5; D unclear. The CDR3 covers 13 residues. Germline values: CDR1 GTSNPN, CDR2 SVGIG (reference sequence). Trimming stripped 0 bases from V and 4 bases from J, with 9 bases between. The CDR3 DNA is TGTGCCTGGAGTGTACATCAGCGAGAGACCCAGTACTTC. It specifies CAWSVHQRETQYF.

At least ten counts were recorded for this clonotype. This chain joins TRBV11-3 and TRBJ2-5, with a weak D call TRBD2 (5 bases). Between the trimmed V and J ends, which lost 5 bases and 7 bases, there was a span of 14 bases. The germline gives CDR1 SGHNT, CDR2 YENEEA. CDR3 length: 13 amino acids. The CDR3 spells CASSPGRGGTQYF. The CDR3 nucleotides read TGTGCCAGCAGCCCTGGACGTGGAGGGACCCAGTACTTC. The full variable domain, completed using reference TRBV11-3 and TRBJ2-5, is EAGVVQSPRYKIIEKKQPVAFWCNPISGHNTLYWYLQNLGQGPELLIRYENEEAVDDSQLPKDRFSAERLKGVDSTLKIQPAELGDSAVYLCASSPGRGGTQYFGPGTRLLVL.

This clonotype was observed a few times. The rearrangement uses TRBV30 and TRBJ1-1; maybe TRBD1 (6 bases). The germline V gene has CDR1 GTSNPN and CDR2 SVGIG (reference sequence). The CDR3 runs to 13 residues. Trimming cost V 3 bases and J 1 base, with 9 bases left between them. This chain's CDR3 is CAWSRTANTEAFF. The CDR3 nucleotides read TGTGCCTGGAGCCGGACAGCGAACACTGAAGCTTTCTTT.

This clonotype was observed many times. J is TRBJ2-7 and V is TRBV20-1; D ambiguous. CDR3 size: 13 residues. The ends were cut back, 3 bases at V and 0 bases at J, with 9 bases in the middle. Per germline, CDR1 DFQATT and CDR2 SNEGSKA (reference sequence). In DNA, the CDR3 is TGCAGTGCTAGTGTCGGATACTCCTACGAGCAGTACTTC. Translated: CSASVGYSYEQYF.

In this sample, this clonotype turned up many times. The J gene is TRBJ2-7, the V gene TRBV10-1, with 7 nucleotides matching TRBD2. CDR3 length: 13 amino acids. V lost 2 bases and J lost 3; bases outside the gene matches: 1. The germline gives CDR1 WNHNN, CDR2 SYGVQD (reference sequence). The CDR3 nucleotides are TGCGCCAGCAGTGAGGGGACTAACTACGAGCAGTACTTC. Translating gives CASSEGTNYEQYF.

This clonotype was seen repeatedly, ten times or more. J is TRBJ2-2 and V is TRBV6-1; 7 bases align to TRBD2. The CDR3 consists of 18 residues. Germline V lookup: CDR1 MNHNS, CDR2 SASEGT. The junction had 11 bases not matched to a gene; V was cut back by 0 bases and J by 4 bases. CDR3 amino acids: CASSEAGGGPSSTGELFF. Written as DNA, the CDR3 is TGTGCCAGCAGTGAAGCCGGGGGAGGGCCCTCTTCCACCGGGGAGCTGTTTTTT.

The V gene is TRBV28, the J gene TRBJ2-3; D uncertain. Trimming removed 3 bases at V and 2 bases at J, with 18 bases between. The V gene's germline CDR1 is MDHEN and CDR2 SYDVKM. The CDR3 extends over 17 amino acids. The CDR3 DNA reads TGTGCCAGCAGTTTGGAGCACAGCGCGGTGGACACAGATACGCAGTATTTT. This encodes CASSLEHSAVDTDTQYF.

The chain recombines TRBV28 with TRBJ2-7, with 9 bases identical to TRBD1. The CDR3 runs to 14 residues. Germline loops: CDR1 MDHEN, CDR2 SYDVKM. The V and J ends lost 6 bases and 4 bases, in that order; junction bases with no gene match: 7. CDR3 bases: TGTGCCAGCAGGGGGGACAGGGCTACGTACGAGCAGTACTTC. It specifies CASRGDRATYEQYF.

This clonotype was seen ten or more times. The genes are TRBV27 and TRBJ1-5; no clear D gene. The CDR3 length is 13 residues. Between the trimmed V and J ends, which lost 2 bases and 2 bases, there was a span of 4 bases. Germline CDR1 and CDR2: MNHEY and SMNVEV (reference sequence). The CDR3 DNA sequence: TGTGCCAGCAGTTTAATGGGCAATCAGCCCCAGCATTTT. Translated, it gives CASSLMGNQPQHF.

This chain joins TRBV6-2 or TRBV6-3 and TRBJ2-7; 8 positions match TRBD1. Germline V CDR1 and CDR2: MNHEY, SVGEGT. J lost 2 bases, V lost 7 bases, and 10 bases had no gene match. There are 15 residues in the CDR3. The CDR3 loop is CASTSPGTGAYEQYF. CDR3 bases: TGTGCCAGCACCTCACCGGGGACAGGAGCCTACGAGCAGTACTTC.